This TCR beta chain was recorded in a study of Ad26.COV2.S vaccination and SARS-CoV-2 variants. The study's findings and limits: Possible underestimation of total T cell responses by the TCR breadth and depth analyses was noted.

Worth noting for this clone: Its antigen is unidentified.

Using immunoSEQ multiplex PCR, the repertoire was profiled, and TCRdb retains in-frame clones only, with some absent. Here the sample spans about 450,000 clones, approximately 92% being singletons. Germline lookup yields CDR1 SGHAT and CDR2 FQDESV (reference sequence). The germline V and J ends were trimmed by 4 bases and 5 bases, with 13 bases remaining between them. The CDR3 spans 14 residues. The treatment: some 20 received Ad26.COV2.S at low or high dose, single or two shots; 5 received placebo; per-sample allocation not given. Sampling was done on day 63 after the first vaccine or placebo injection.

The sequence was collected from a person aged 18-60 years who received the Ad26.COV2.S COVID-19 vaccine or a placebo. The chain has TRBV11-1 and TRBJ2-3; possibly TRBD1 or TRBD2 for D (5 bases each). The sample in question was peripheral blood, obtained in a trial of Ad26.COV2.S vaccine versus placebo. CDR3 residues: CASSSTTEGDTQYF. In DNA, the CDR3 is TGTGCCAGCAGCTCAACGACAGAGGGAGATACGCAGTATTTT.